This record concerns one T cell receptor beta chain sequence. This clone was found once. Its antigen is unknown. No quality values exist for individual bases; no much larger clone is one base distant. These data originate in a study of blood T cell repertoires in COVID-19 (dated by TCRdb to the early 2020s). About the investigation overall: Collaborator samples came from the United States, Italy and Spain and covered acute and convalescent phases of COVID-19. Where available, HLA class I and class II types were obtained from metadata supplied by the sample provider rather than from assay-based typing. The prospective study material was composed of cDNA or gDNA derived from T cells, B-cell-depleted T cells, or PBMCs. The samples were drawn from two sources: the first 160 participants of the ongoing ImmuneRACE study, and 1,000 to 1,500 subjects contributed by 6 global collaborators. The dataset comprised deeply sampled blood TCRbeta repertoires from subjects exposed to, actively infected with, or recovered from COVID-19. Nearly every sample came with metadata listing a de-identified subject ID, COVID-19 status, age in years and sex. A freely available public database, intended as a resource for researchers studying the immune response to SARS-CoV-2, is where the repertoires were released. General findings and caveats noted by the study authors: How much clinical and demographic metadata was included differed by source and by participant, and the metadata was provided uncurated.

The collaborating institutions used their own protocols to collect whole blood in K2EDTA tubes. Collaborator samples were shipped for TCRbeta analysis as frozen whole blood, isolated PBMCs, or DNA extracted from either sample type. Taken from the germline V gene, the CDR1 and CDR2 loops are SNHLY and FYNNEI. Clipping removes 5 bases from V and 1 base from J, with 5 as the unmatched junction base count. The cysteine opens and the phenylalanine closes a CDR3 of 15 amino acids. CDR3 DNA is the only sequence kept; it has 45 bases, read in frame from the first base. TCRbeta CDR3 regions were amplified from genomic DNA by means of the immunoSEQ Assay, a bias-controlled multiplex PCR. The published analysis was carried out like this. Nucleated cell counts per sample were estimated from amplification of reference gene primers within the assay. To quantify the absolute abundance of each unique TCRbeta CDR3 rearrangement, sequence reads were collapsed and filtered. Productive Simpson clonality was computed per sample as the square root of Simpson's diversity index over productive rearrangements. TCRdb stores this immuneACCESS table with in-frame sequences only. Part of the clones is absent; in the studies checked, under half of the shortfall reflects unresolved V genes, and no reason is known for the rest. V and J calls and clone size are as listed in that table; D and trimming were resolved from the DNA. For this sample the table gives around 180,000 clones, of which under 90% were detected only once. Of the sample, about 10% is held by the ten largest clones.

This chain joins TRBV2 to TRBJ1-5, with TRBD1 matching 7 junction bases. Sequenced sample: peripheral blood. The TCR sequence derives from a woman older than 75 with active or convalescent COVID-19. At the DNA level, the sequence is TGTGCCAGCAGTCCCACGACAGGGAGCAATCAGCCCCAGCATTTT. This yields the protein CASSPTTGSNQPQHF. The full variable domain, with segments outside the CDR3 supplied by the reference TRBV2 and TRBJ1-5 proteins, appears as EPEVTQTPSHQVTQMGQEVILRCVPISNHLYFYWYRQILGQKVEFLVSFYNNEISEKSEIFDDQFSVERPDGSNFTLKIRSTKLEDSAMYFCASSPTTGSNQPQHFGDGTRLSIL.